This T cell receptor beta chain was captured by sequencing in a study of blood T cell repertoires in COVID-19 (dated by TCRdb to 2018 to 2021). For context, the study as a whole: The collaborator samples originated in the United States, Italy and Spain and spanned the acute and convalescent phases of COVID-19. Where available, HLA class I and class II types were taken from metadata supplied by the sample provider and were not determined by assay-based typing. The samples were drawn from two sources: the first 160 participants of the ongoing ImmuneRACE study, and 1,254 subjects contributed by 6 global collaborators. The sample metadata nearly always contained a de-identified subject ID, COVID-19 status, age in years and sex. The repertoires were released in a freely available public database intended as a resource for research on the immune response to SARS-CoV-2. Deeply sampled blood TCRbeta repertoires from subjects exposed to, actively infected with, or recovered from COVID-19 were included in the dataset. The material from the prospective study consisted of cDNA or gDNA derived from T cells, B-cell-depleted T cells, or PBMCs.

TCRbeta CDR3 regions were amplified from genomic DNA using the immunoSEQ Assay, a bias-controlled multiplex PCR. Processing in the source paper ran as follows. Within the assay, amplification of reference gene primers was used to estimate how many nucleated cells each sample contained. Sequence reads were collapsed and filtered to measure the absolute abundance of every unique TCRbeta CDR3 rearrangement. Productive Simpson clonality was computed per sample as the square root of Simpson's diversity index over productive rearrangements. TCRdb stores this immuneACCESS table with in-frame sequences only. Part of the clones is absent; in the studies checked, under half of the shortfall reflects unresolved V genes, and no reason is known for the rest. D and trimming were read from the DNA, whereas the V and J calls and clone size are those reported in that table. In all, the sample holds 130,000 or so clones, and around 89% of those were seen once. Jointly, the top ten make up roughly 18% of the sample.

The germline V gene gives CDR1 as MNHEY and CDR2 as SVGAGI. The germline V and J ends show losses of 2 bases and 3 bases respectively, and no gene match explains 7 bases of the junction. The CDR3 starts with the cysteine, ends with the phenylalanine, and has 15 residues. The kept DNA is CDR3 alone, 45 bases in frame from the first base. Whole blood was collected in K2EDTA tubes by collaborating institutions according to the institutions' own protocols. For TCRbeta analysis, collaborators shipped samples in one of three forms: frozen whole blood, isolated PBMCs, or DNA extracted from either of those sample types. General findings and caveats noted by the study authors: The quantity of clinical and demographic metadata differed by source and by participant and was supplied without curation.

The sample holds one count of this clone. Its antigen specificity is not known. No qualities accompany the bases; no much larger clone lies one base away. This sequence uses TRBV6-5 and TRBJ2-7, with 7 bases matching TRBD1. The sequence was obtained from a man aged 50-60 years with active or convalescent COVID-19. Sequencing was carried out using peripheral blood. CDR3 sequence: CASSYQTGVVYEQYF. The bases read TGTGCCAGCAGTTACCAAACAGGGGTTGTCTACGAGCAGTACTTC.